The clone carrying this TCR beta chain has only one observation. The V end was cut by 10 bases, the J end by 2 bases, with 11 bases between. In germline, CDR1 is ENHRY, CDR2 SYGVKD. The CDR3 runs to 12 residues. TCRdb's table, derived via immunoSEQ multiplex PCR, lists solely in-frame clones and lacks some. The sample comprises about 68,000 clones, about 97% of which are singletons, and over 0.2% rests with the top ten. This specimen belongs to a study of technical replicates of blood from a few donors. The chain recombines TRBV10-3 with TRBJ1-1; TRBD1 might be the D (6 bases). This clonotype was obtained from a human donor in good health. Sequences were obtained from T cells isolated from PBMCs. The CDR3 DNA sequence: TGTGCCACCGTACAGGGAAACACTGAAGCTTTCTTT. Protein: CATVQGNTEAFF.